This T cell receptor (beta chain) was sequenced for a study of identical twins. Using its own MiXCR run on the 5' RACE reads, TCRdb lists one record per CDR3 protein. Of about 530,000 distinct CDR3 sequences in the sample, about 20% were seen once. Trimming shortened V by 1 base and J by 4 bases, and 5 bases separated the two germline ends. Germline CDR1 is DFQATT and CDR2 is SNEGSKA (reference sequence). This CDR3 is 12 amino acids long. These data also formed part of another study, on yellow fever vaccine responses in identical twins.

Sequencing was done on a sample of CD4+ T cells sorted from blood. The sequence derives from a woman aged 18-29 years in good health. The chain is built from TRBV20-1 and TRBJ1-5; D not certain. The CDR3 coding sequence is TGCAGTGCTAGAGGAATGAATCAGCCCCAGCATTTT. Its protein product is CSARGMNQPQHF.